The present T cell receptor (beta chain) was sequenced within a study of cytomegalovirus exposure and HLA in healthy donors. Use of 60 Vbeta and 13 Jbeta primers characterized the PCR. Profiled with immunoSEQ multiplex PCR; TCRdb holds only in-frame clones, not every one. The sample lists 150,000 to 200,000 clones, 81% occurring once. On this clone itself: The antigen remains undetermined.

Study-wide results and limits: In a later analysis, a missense DCLRE1C variant was linked to TCR beta V- and J-gene trimming.

From germline, CDR1 is MNHEY and CDR2 SVGAGI. The ends were cut back, 2 bases at V and 4 bases at J, with 12 bases in the middle. CDR3 size: 16 residues. The chain joins TRBV6-5 to TRBJ1-6; possibly TRBD1 for D (6 bases). Material: PBMCs. The origin of this receptor is a woman aged 18-29 years in good health and CMV-seropositive. This chain's CDR3 is CASSYKGERYNSPLHF. The CDR3 coding sequence is TGTGCCAGCAGTTACAAGGGGGAAAGATATAATTCACCCCTCCACTTT.